The 21 T cell receptor beta chains in this list originate from one sample, sequenced in a study of beta chain features in type 1 diabetes. General study findings and limits: Across all four CD4+ subsets, people with type 1 diabetes showed modestly shorter TCRB CDR3s.

Their specific antigens are unknown. Expressed TCRB transcripts were sequenced because the entire RNA isolate underwent reverse transcription. Sequencing was performed with immunoSEQ multiplex PCR; in TCRdb, only in-frame clones are kept and a portion is missing. The sample records about 660,000 clones, more than 12% being singletons. The sample consisted of naive CD4+ T cells from blood. Source of these receptors: a man younger than 30 with type 1 diabetes.

A few counts support this clone. The V gene is TRBV27, the J gene TRBJ2-5; tentative D call: TRBD2 (5 bases). Germline V lookup: CDR1 MNHEY, CDR2 SMNVEV (reference sequence). Trimming removed 8 bases at V and 0 bases at J, with 16 bases between. This CDR3 region has 15 residues. This CDR3 reads CASAGGYHYQETQYF. In DNA form, the CDR3 reads TGTGCCAGCGCCGGAGGTTACCATTACCAAGAGACCCAGTACTTC.

The chain employs TRBV19 and TRBJ2-6; D is uncertain. The CDR3 has 16 amino acids. V lost 3 bases, J lost 4 bases, and 13 bases lay in between. In germline, CDR1 is LNHDA, CDR2 SQIVND (reference sequence). CDR3 DNA: TGTGCCAGTAGTATCAGCCTCACGACCGGGGCCAACGTCCTGACTTTC. The encoded protein is CASSISLTTGANVLTF. Combining the CDR3 with reference TRBV19 and TRBJ2-6 gives the whole variable domain DGGITQSPKYLFRKEGQNVTLSCEQNLNHDAMYWYRQDPGQGLRLIYYSQIVNDFQKGDIAEGYSVSREKKESFPLTVTSAQKNPTAFYLCASSISLTTGANVLTFGAGSRLTVL.

V is TRBV28 and J is TRBJ2-1; 12 bases line up with TRBD2. V dropped 5 bases and J dropped 3; count of bases not matched to a gene: 2. The CDR3 has 15 amino acids. CDR1 is MDHEN and CDR2 is SYDVKM in the germline V gene. CDR3 nucleotide sequence: TGTGCCAGCAGTCTGACTAGCGGGGGCTACAATGAGCAGTTCTTC. It specifies CASSLTSGGYNEQFF.

This sequence joins TRBV7-8 and TRBJ2-3; D uncertain. The V gene lost 8 bases and the J gene lost 7 bases, with 16 bases spanning the gap. The CDR3 has 13 residues. The germline V gene encodes CDR1 SGHVS and CDR2 FQNEAQ. The CDR3: CASRRPTVYTQYF. The CDR3 DNA is TGTGCCAGCCGTCGACCTACAGTTTATACGCAGTATTTT.

The V gene is TRBV29-1, the J gene TRBJ1-1; D not resolved. Trimming shortened V by 4 bases and J by 1 base, and 10 bases separated the two germline ends. The germline V gene has CDR1 SQVTM and CDR2 ANQGSEA. The CDR3 spans 13 residues. DNA for the CDR3: TGCAGCGTTGGTAGGCGGGGGAACACTGAAGCTTTCTTT. Amino acids: CSVGRRGNTEAFF. The full variable domain, rest sourced from reference TRBV29-1 and TRBJ1-1, is SAVISQKPSRDICQRGTSLTIQCQVDSQVTMMFWYRQQPGQSLTLIATANQGSEATYESGFVIDKFPISRPNLTFSTLTVSNMSPEDSSIYLCSVGRRGNTEAFFGQGTRLTVV.

This clone was seen a handful of times. The CDR3 sequence: CASSAKGSGGRGQPQHF. DNA of the CDR3: TGTGCCAGCTCAGCAAAAGGGTCAGGGGGCCGGGGTCAGCCCCAGCATTTT. The V call is TRBV18, the J call TRBJ1-5, with 8 bases lining up with TRBD1. This CDR3 is 17 amino acids long. V was pared by 5 bases and J by 6 bases, with 15 bases of the junction left unmatched. Germline CDR1 reads KGHSH; CDR2 reads LQKENI.

This rearrangement joins TRBV5-1 to TRBJ1-2; no definite D call. Germline values: CDR1 SGHRS, CDR2 YFSETQ. Deletions cut 1 base from V and 3 bases from J, with 7 bases between. The length of the CDR3 is 13 residues. The CDR3 reads CASSLFPDYGYTF. The CDR3 DNA reads TGCGCCAGCAGCTTGTTTCCAGACTATGGCTACACCTTC.

This rearrangement joins TRBV5-1 to TRBJ2-7; the D gene could be TRBD1 or TRBD2 (5 bases each). Germline values: CDR1 SGHRS, CDR2 YFSETQ. The CDR3 has 14 residues. With 3 bases removed from V and 6 bases from J, the gap between germline ends came to 16 bases. The CDR3 nucleotides are TGCGCCAGCAGCTACGCATCTGGGACGCCCGAGCAGTACTTC. Protein sequence: CASSYASGTPEQYF.

The sample holds a few counts of this clone. The chain is built from TRBV2 and TRBJ1-2; D possibly corresponds to TRBD1 (6 bases). The length of the CDR3 is 15 residues. In germline, CDR1 is SNHLY, CDR2 FYNNEI. V lost 6 bases, J lost 3 bases, and 17 bases lay in between. This CDR3 is CASRGDRTYDYGYTF. The CDR3 nucleotides are TGTGCCAGCAGAGGTGACAGGACGTATGACTATGGCTACACCTTC.

The V gene is TRBV25-1, the J gene TRBJ1-5; D remains unclear. Germline assignment: CDR1 MGHDK and CDR2 SYGVNS. Deletions cut 4 bases from V and 0 bases from J, with 7 bases between. This CDR3 has 14 amino acids. The CDR3 loop is CASSGGPSNQPQHF. The CDR3 nucleotides read TGTGCCAGCAGTGGAGGGCCTAGCAATCAGCCCCAGCATTTT.

This clone was detected only a few times. This chain joins TRBV9 and TRBJ1-2; a weak D match, TRBD1 (6 bases). V lost 8 bases to trimming and J lost 5 bases, with 16 bases between them. Germline V lookup: CDR1 SGDLS, CDR2 YYNGEE. This CDR3 region has 13 residues. The CDR3 reads CASGDGQTYGYTF. The CDR3, as DNA: TGTGCCAGTGGCGACGGACAGACTTATGGCTACACCTTC.

This clone was counted a few times. V gene TRBV7-9 combines with J gene TRBJ2-3; no clear D gene. The CDR3 is 12 amino acids. The V end was cut by 5 bases, the J end by 11 bases, with 14 bases between. The germline V gene encodes CDR1 SEHNR and CDR2 FQNEAQ (reference sequence). The CDR3 spells CASSVPTGLQYF. The CDR3, as DNA: TGTGCCAGCAGCGTACCGACCGGGCTGCAGTATTTT.

This chain uses TRBV6-5 with TRBJ2-7; D remains ambiguous. V lost 4 bases to trimming and J lost 2 bases, with 9 bases between them. CDR3 length equals 13 residues. Germline V gene lookup returns CDR1 MNHEY and CDR2 SVGAGI. In DNA, the CDR3 is TGTGCCAGCAGTTGGAAGGTAGCCTACGAGCAGTACTTC. Translation: CASSWKVAYEQYF.

The V call is TRBV28, the J call TRBJ2-1, with D perhaps assigned TRBD1 or TRBD2 (7 bases each). Per the germline V gene, CDR1 is MDHEN and CDR2 is SYDVKM. There are 16 residues in the CDR3. Trimming removed 5 bases from V and 2 bases from J, with 16 bases in between. CDR3 sequence: CASSPPGGATYNEQFF. CDR3 coding DNA: TGTGCCAGCAGTCCCCCAGGGGGGGCTACCTACAATGAGCAGTTCTTC.

The chain carries TRBV5-1 and TRBJ2-7; D might be TRBD1 (6 bases). Germline V CDR1 and CDR2: SGHRS, YFSETQ. Trimming stripped 0 bases from V and 2 bases from J, with 9 bases between. CDR3 length equals 14 residues. CDR3 region: CASSLVGQAYEQYF. CDR3 DNA: TGCGCCAGCAGCTTGGTGGGACAAGCCTACGAGCAGTACTTC.

The chain couples TRBV18 to TRBJ1-2; D might be TRBD1 (6 bases). V lost 6 bases and J lost 4, with 15 bases in between. The CDR3 runs to 14 residues. Germline CDR1 reads KGHSH; CDR2 reads LQKENI. CDR3 residues: CASSPTQQGYGYTF. The CDR3 nucleotides read TGTGCCAGCTCCCCTACCCAACAGGGCTATGGCTACACCTTC. The whole variable domain, remainder taken from reference TRBV18 and TRBJ1-2, is NAGVMQNPRHLVRRRGQEARLRCSPMKGHSHVYWYRQLPEEGLKFMVYLQKENIIDESGMPKERFSAEFPKEGPSILRIQQVVRGDSAAYFCASSPTQQGYGYTFGSGTRLTVV.

With regard to this clone: Different DNA sequences within this sample yield the same CDR3. The chain links TRBV10-3 to TRBJ1-1, with 7 bases lining up with TRBD1. The V and J ends lost 4 bases and 1 base, in that order; junction bases with no gene match: 3. The germline CDR1 and CDR2 sequences are ENHRY and SYGVKD. The CDR3 runs 14 residues. CDR3 sequence (DNA): TGTGCCATCAGTGCCGGGACAGCGAACACTGAAGCTTTCTTT. As protein: CAISAGTANTEAFF.

The chain combines TRBV7-9 with TRBJ2-3; 12 bases align to TRBD2. Germline CDR1 reads SEHNR; CDR2 reads FQNEAQ (reference sequence). This CDR3 comprises 16 residues. V dropped 5 bases and J dropped 4; count of bases not matched to a gene: 7. The CDR3 nucleotides read TGTGCCAGCAGCGGGCGGCTAGCGGGAGGGCCAGATACGCAGTATTTT. As protein: CASSGRLAGGPDTQYF.

This clone has just a few counts. The chain has TRBV30 and TRBJ2-3; TRBD1 is a possible D gene (5 bases). Germline V gene sequence: CDR1 GTSNPN, CDR2 SVGIG (reference sequence). Trimming took 7 bases from V and 0 from J, leaving 14 bases between them. CDR3 length equals 14 residues. CDR3 residues: CAFHWGQSTDTQYF. The DNA of the CDR3 is TGTGCCTTCCACTGGGGCCAGAGCACAGATACGCAGTATTTT.

The V and J genes are TRBV6-5 and TRBJ1-3; perhaps TRBD1 as D (5 bases). The V gene lost 0 bases and the J gene lost 4 bases, with 13 bases spanning the gap. The CDR3 loop spans 16 amino acids. The germline V gene encodes CDR1 MNHEY and CDR2 SVGAGI. CDR3 sequence (DNA): TGTGCCAGCAGTTACTCCGCCGACAGCATGGGAAACACCATATATTTT. It codes for CASSYSADSMGNTIYF.

The rearrangement uses TRBV6-6 and TRBJ2-7, with a possible D match to TRBD1 (5 bases). Germline CDR1 reads MNHNY; CDR2 reads SVGAGI (reference sequence). With 7 bases removed from V and 6 bases from J, the gap between germline ends came to 22 bases. This CDR3 spans 15 amino acids. For the CDR3, the DNA is TGTGCCAGCACTATCAGGGCGACCGGTCATGGCGAGCAGTACTTC. This translates into CASTIRATGHGEQYF.